The next 16 T cell receptor beta chains were all read from a single sample in a study of tumor-infiltrating lymphocytes in primary liver carcinoma. Germline DNA was also extracted, and blood RNA was taken from unsorted whole blood. Reverse transcription of roughly 0.45 ug total RNA with a constant-region primer produced TCR beta cDNA. Slightly modified ARM-PCR with three nested multiplex PCR rounds yielded TCR beta libraries. A C-beta reverse primer and TRBV1-TRBV30 forward primers served in each of the first two PCR rounds, at 10 cycles apiece. In TCRdb, the multiplex PCR reads were re-called with MiXCR into one record per CDR3 protein. The sample carries approximately 330,000 distinct CDR3 sequences, less than 65% recorded once. The sequenced sample consisted of peripheral blood. The receptors derive from a man aged 35 to 55 with primary liver carcinoma and hepatitis B virus infection.

A note on this clonotype: The junction does not match germline at one end; this may be a read error. The V and J genes are TRBV24-1 and TRBJ2-1; D ambiguous. This CDR3 contains 15 residues. Germline-derived CDR1 and CDR2 are KGHDR and SFDVKD. CDR3 loop: CATSDLPPEYNEPFF. The CDR3, as DNA: TGTGCCACCAGTGATTTACCCCCCGAGTACAATGAGCCGTTCTTC.

Concerning this clonotype itself: One end of the junction fails to match germline, which may point to a read error. The chain employs TRBV5-1 and TRBJ2-5, with 7 bases matching TRBD1. This CDR3 has 14 amino acids. Germline V lookup: CDR1 SGHRS, CDR2 YFSETQ. CDR3 in DNA: TGCGCCAGCAGTCCCACCGACAGGGAAGAGAACCAGTACTTC. Amino acid sequence: CASSPTDREENQYF.

A remark on this clonotype: The junction does not match germline at one end; this may be a read error. The chain joins TRBV11-3 to TRBJ2-2, with D possibly matching TRBD2 (5 bases). Germline CDR1 SGHNT, CDR2 YENEEA. The CDR3 is 13 residues long. CDR3 in DNA: TGTGCCAGCAGCTGGAGCGGCATCGGGGAGCCGTTTTTT. Translated, it gives CASSWSGIGEPFF.

Turning to this clonotype: The missing conserved phenylalanine or tryptophan at the end of this CDR3 makes a read error likely. The chain's CDR3 is CASSPGQWYEQFV. CDR3 sequence (DNA): TGCGCCAGCAGCCCGGGACAGTGGTATGAACAGTTCGTC. V is TRBV4-1 and J is TRBJ2-1, with 7 bases fitting TRBD1. This CDR3 is built from 13 residues. CDR1 is MGHRA, CDR2 YSYEKL, per germline.

As to this clonotype: With a much larger clone just one base away, this may be a read error. The rearrangement links TRBV6-1 to TRBJ2-7, with 7 bases identical to TRBD1. The germline V gene has CDR1 MNHNS and CDR2 SASEGT. The CDR3 runs to 14 residues. V lost 5 bases, J lost 6 bases, and 10 bases stayed unmatched. As DNA, the CDR3 is TGTGCCAGCAGTTTACCGGGACAGATGGGCGAGCAGTACTTC. Translated, it gives CASSLPGQMGEQYF.

This clonotype was detected ten times or more. This sequence joins TRBV4-1 and TRBJ2-1; 7 bases agree with TRBD2. Germline V CDR1 and CDR2: MGHRA, YSYEKL. This CDR3 spans 17 amino acids. J lost 4 bases, V lost 0 bases, and 9 bases had no gene match. The CDR3 DNA reads as TGCGCCAGCAGCCAAGATTTTCAGACTAGCTGGTACAATGAGCAGTTCTTC. It specifies CASSQDFQTSWYNEQFF.

Comments on this clonotype: Being one base from a much bigger clone, this may be a read error. The chain has TRBV29-1 and TRBJ1-2; D perhaps matches TRBD1 (5 bases). Deletions cut 8 bases from V and 3 bases from J, with 13 bases between. This CDR3 comprises 12 residues. In germline, CDR1 is SQVTM, CDR2 ANQGSEA. The CDR3 region is CSTWDGDYGYTF. CDR3 DNA: TGCAGCACCTGGGACGGGGACTATGGCTACACCTTC.

This clonotype was detected only a few times. This chain links TRBV10-1 with TRBJ2-5; D gene uncertain. The CDR3 is 15 residues long. Germline assignment: CDR1 WNHNN and CDR2 SYGVQD (reference sequence). The V end lost 8 bases, the J end lost 5 bases, and 21 bases lay between the germline ends. The CDR3 region is CASPPDPGLRETQYF. DNA of the CDR3: TGCGCCAGCCCCCCGGATCCTGGGCTCCGGGAGACCCAGTACTTC.

The chain's CDR3 is CASSLFRGTDVFF. Written as DNA, the CDR3 is TGTGCCAGCAGCTTGTTCAGGGGCACTGACGTTTTCTTT. J is TRBJ1-1 and V is TRBV5-6; D possibly corresponds to TRBD1 (6 bases). Germline assignment: CDR1 SGHDT and CDR2 YYEEEE. This CDR3 is built from 13 residues. Trimming removed 1 base at V and 13 bases at J, with 17 bases between.

Comment on this clonotype: An end of the junction does not agree with germline; a read error may underlie this. For the CDR3, the DNA is TGTACCAGCAGCTGGTCCTCCGAAGAACTGTTTTTT. Its translation is CTSSWSSEELFF. The J gene is TRBJ2-2, the V gene TRBV5-6; D not certain. This CDR3 has 12 amino acids. The germline CDR1 and CDR2 sequences are SGHDT and YYEEEE.

In the case of this clonotype: A much larger clonotype is one base distant, so this may be a read error. Since the CDR3 does not end with the conserved phenylalanine or tryptophan, this likely comes from a read error. V is TRBV6-1 and J is TRBJ2-7, with a weak D call TRBD2 (5 bases). This CDR3 has 13 residues. Per the germline V gene, CDR1 is MNHNS and CDR2 is SASEGT. Trimming stripped 4 bases from V and 6 bases from J, with 13 bases between. CDR3 nucleotide sequence: TGTGCCAGCAGTGGACCTAGCCGGGCCGAGCAGTACCTC. This sequence encodes CASSGPSRAEQYL.

A note on this clonotype: A much larger clonotype is one base distant, so this may be a read error. V gene TRBV6-6 combines with J gene TRBJ2-3, with 9 bases that match TRBD1. This CDR3 region has 16 residues. Germline assignment: CDR1 MNHNY and CDR2 SVGAGI (reference sequence). DNA of the CDR3: TGTGCCAACAGTTATCTCGGGACAGGGATAACAGATACGCAGTATTTT. Translating it yields CANSYLGTGITDTQYF.

This clonotype was picked up many times. This chain uses TRBV6-6 with TRBJ2-1; D tentatively reads TRBD1 or TRBD2 (6 bases each). CDR1 MNHNY and CDR2 SVGAGI come from the germline V gene (reference sequence). V gave up 5 bases and J gave up 10 bases, with 18 bases separating them. This CDR3 region has 14 residues. DNA of the CDR3: TGTGCCAGCAGTGACACAAAATGGGGGGCGGAGCAGTTCTTC. Translated, it gives CASSDTKWGAEQFF.

This clonotype has a count of ten or more. The chain couples TRBV6-5 to TRBJ2-7, with TRBD2 matching 12 bases. There are 16 residues in the CDR3. Germline CDR1 and CDR2: MNHEY and SVGAGI. The V segment lost 0 bases and the J segment 6 bases; nucleotides outside the gene matches: 6. The CDR3 loop reads CASSYSRLAGASEQYF. In DNA, the CDR3 is TGTGCCAGCAGTTACTCTAGACTAGCGGGAGCGAGCGAGCAGTACTTC.

Points on this clonotype: This may stem from a read error, because a much larger clone lies one nucleotide away. The rearrangement joins TRBV4-1 to TRBJ1-1; a weak D match, TRBD1 (5 bases). The CDR3 is 16 residues long. Germline V CDR1 and CDR2: MGHRA, YSYEKL. The CDR3 region is CASSWHRPGTNTGAFF. DNA of the CDR3: TGCGCCAGCAGCTGGCATCGGCCAGGGACGAACACTGGAGCTTTCTTT.

This clonotype has at least ten counts. V is TRBV4-3 and J is TRBJ2-3, with D perhaps TRBD2 (5 bases). CDR1 and CDR2 (germline): LGHNA, YSLEER. The CDR3 has 14 amino acids. Trimming took off 1 base at V and 2 bases at J, with 7 bases between the two ends. The CDR3 nucleotides read TGCGCCAGCAGCCAAGCCCTAGCCACAGATACGCAGTATTTT. Translated: CASSQALATDTQYF.